The rows below give T cell receptor beta chains drawn from one sample of a study of blood T cell repertoires in COVID-19. The repertoire was sequenced with immunoSEQ multiplex PCR; TCRdb's copy has only in-frame clones and lacks some. The sample lists about 340,000 clones, around 88% occurring once. Sequencing input: peripheral blood. The receptors come from a young man with active or convalescent COVID-19. The CDR3 runs from the conserved cysteine through the conserved F or W. The D gene is left open where the match is weak. The size field is filled for only some rows; it gives once, few, many or a size class.

abundance: -
v_gene: TRBV18
j_gene: TRBJ1-4
len: 16
d_gene: TRBD1
CDR3aa: CASSLSTGKFNEKLFF
CDR3nt: TGTGCCAGCTCGCTATCGACAGGGAAATTTAATGAAAAACTGTTTTTT

abundance: -
v_gene: TRBV4-2
j_gene: TRBJ2-1
len: 17
d_gene: TRBD2
CDR3aa: CASSQVLRGGFVHEQFF
CDR3nt: TGTGCCAGCAGCCAAGTGCTACGGGGGGGGTTTGTTCATGAGCAGTTCTTC

abundance: -
v_gene: TRBV11-3
j_gene: TRBJ2-5
len: 15
d_gene: -
CDR3aa: CASSHYGGGRETQYF
CDR3nt: TGTGCCAGCAGCCATTATGGGGGGGGCAGGGAGACCCAGTACTTC

abundance: once
v_gene: TRBV30
j_gene: TRBJ1-5
len: 13
d_gene: -
CDR3aa: CAWSVNRDQPQHF
CDR3nt: TGTGCCTGGAGTGTAAACAGGGATCAGCCCCAGCATTTT

abundance: -
v_gene: TRBV28
j_gene: TRBJ2-1
len: 15
d_gene: TRBD1
CDR3aa: CASGPTGVGSDEQFF
CDR3nt: TGTGCCAGCGGCCCTACAGGGGTTGGGAGCGATGAGCAGTTCTTC

abundance: -
v_gene: TRBV4-3
j_gene: TRBJ2-5
len: 16
d_gene: TRBD1
CDR3aa: CASSQGNNRGQETQYF
CDR3nt: TGCGCCAGCAGCCAAGGGAATAACAGGGGGCAGGAGACCCAGTACTTC

abundance: -
v_gene: TRBV6-5
j_gene: TRBJ1-3
len: 14
d_gene: TRBD1
CDR3aa: CASKRTGVGNTIYF
CDR3nt: TGTGCCAGCAAAAGAACAGGGGTTGGAAACACCATATATTTT

abundance: -
v_gene: TRBV10-3
j_gene: TRBJ2-1
len: 14
d_gene: -
CDR3aa: CAISETGHHNEQFF
CDR3nt: TGTGCCATCAGTGAGACGGGACACCACAATGAGCAGTTCTTC

abundance: -
v_gene: TRBV3-1/TRBV3-2
j_gene: TRBJ1-1
len: 12
d_gene: TRBD1
CDR3aa: CASSSTGGEAFF
CDR3nt: TGTGCCAGCAGCTCGACAGGGGGTGAAGCTTTCTTT

abundance: -
v_gene: TRBV30
j_gene: TRBJ2-7
len: 15
d_gene: -
CDR3aa: CAWSVRGGLNYEQYF
CDR3nt: TGTGCCTGGAGTGTACGAGGGGGACTAAACTACGAGCAGTACTTC

abundance: -
v_gene: TRBV6-2/TRBV6-3
j_gene: TRBJ2-7
len: 14
d_gene: TRBD2
CDR3aa: CASSSLAGGYEQYF
CDR3nt: TGTGCCAGCAGTTCACTAGCGGGTGGCTACGAGCAGTACTTC

abundance: -
v_gene: TRBV7-9
j_gene: TRBJ1-2
len: 14
d_gene: -
CDR3aa: CASSPGTPNYGYTF
CDR3nt: TGTGCCAGCAGCCCCGGGACACCAAACTATGGCTACACCTTC

abundance: -
v_gene: TRBV7-8
j_gene: TRBJ2-3
len: 16
d_gene: TRBD2
CDR3aa: CASSLGLAGNTDTQYF
CDR3nt: TGTGCCAGCAGCTTAGGGTTAGCGGGGAACACAGATACGCAGTATTTT

abundance: once
v_gene: TRBV30
j_gene: TRBJ1-2
len: 15
d_gene: TRBD1
CDR3aa: CAWSVPHRGRYGYTF
CDR3nt: TGTGCCTGGAGTGTACCCCACAGGGGGCGTTATGGCTACACCTTC

abundance: -
v_gene: TRBV10-3
j_gene: TRBJ2-3
len: 15
d_gene: -
CDR3aa: CATGGRGDKTDTQYF
CDR3nt: TGTGCCACCGGAGGGAGAGGGGATAAAACAGATACGCAGTATTTT

abundance: -
v_gene: TRBV11-2
j_gene: TRBJ2-2
len: 15
d_gene: TRBD2
CDR3aa: CASSLLAGGTGELFF
CDR3nt: TGTGCCAGCAGCTTACTAGCGGGGGGCACCGGGGAGCTGTTTTTT

abundance: -
v_gene: TRBV19
j_gene: TRBJ1-1
len: 16
d_gene: TRBD1
CDR3aa: CASSVNPGGAGTEAFF
CDR3nt: TGTGCCAGTAGTGTCAATCCAGGGGGCGCAGGCACTGAAGCTTTCTTT

abundance: once
v_gene: TRBV9
j_gene: TRBJ2-7
len: 14
d_gene: -
CDR3aa: CASSVSSDPYEQYF
CDR3nt: TGTGCCAGCAGCGTATCTAGCGACCCCTACGAGCAGTACTTC

abundance: -
v_gene: TRBV5-1
j_gene: TRBJ1-5
len: 15
d_gene: TRBD1
CDR3aa: CASIFPGQVNQPQHF
CDR3nt: TGCGCCAGTATATTCCCGGGACAGGTCAATCAGCCCCAGCATTTT

abundance: -
v_gene: TRBV13
j_gene: TRBJ2-3
len: 15
d_gene: TRBD2
CDR3aa: CASSSTPTSVDTQYF
CDR3nt: TGTGCCAGCAGCTCAACACCGACTAGCGTTGATACGCAGTATTTT

abundance: -
v_gene: TRBV4-1
j_gene: TRBJ2-2
len: 18
d_gene: TRBD2
CDR3aa: CASSQDPAGPVVAGELFF
CDR3nt: TGCGCCAGCAGCCAAGATCCAGCGGGGCCGGTTGTGGCCGGGGAGCTGTTTTTT

abundance: -
v_gene: TRBV20-1
j_gene: TRBJ2-1
len: 10
d_gene: -
CDR3aa: CSASTSEQFF
CDR3nt: TGCAGTGCTAGTACTAGTGAGCAGTTCTTC

abundance: -
v_gene: TRBV30
j_gene: TRBJ1-5
len: 14
d_gene: TRBD1
CDR3aa: CAWSKTGGNQPQHF
CDR3nt: TGTGCCTGGAGTAAAACAGGGGGCAATCAGCCCCAGCATTTT

abundance: -
v_gene: TRBV14
j_gene: TRBJ2-1
len: 16
d_gene: TRBD2
CDR3aa: CASSLRGERGDNEQFF
CDR3nt: TGTGCCAGCAGCCTCCGGGGTGAGCGGGGGGACAATGAGCAGTTCTTC

abundance: -
v_gene: TRBV7-2
j_gene: TRBJ2-7
len: 13
d_gene: -
CDR3aa: CASSLPRSSEQYF
CDR3nt: TGTGCCAGCAGCTTACCGAGGTCCAGCGAGCAGTACTTC

abundance: few
v_gene: TRBV7-2
j_gene: TRBJ2-2
len: 15
d_gene: TRBD1
CDR3aa: CASSPRTGRTGELFF
CDR3nt: TGTGCCAGCAGCCCCCGGACAGGGAGAACCGGGGAGCTGTTTTTT

abundance: -
v_gene: TRBV29-1
j_gene: TRBJ2-7
len: 13
d_gene: -
CDR3aa: CSVVVTPRYEQYF
CDR3nt: TGCAGCGTTGTCGTGACCCCGCGGTACGAGCAGTACTTC

abundance: -
v_gene: TRBV9
j_gene: TRBJ2-2
len: 18
d_gene: -
CDR3aa: CASSVPPPGEANTGELFF
CDR3nt: TGTGCCAGCAGCGTACCCCCTCCAGGGGAAGCGAACACCGGGGAGCTGTTTTTT

abundance: -
v_gene: TRBV7-2
j_gene: TRBJ2-5
len: 15
d_gene: -
CDR3aa: CASSRLYLRQETQYF
CDR3nt: TGTGCCAGCAGCCGTCTTTACCTCCGGCAAGAGACCCAGTACTTC

abundance: -
v_gene: TRBV19
j_gene: TRBJ1-2
len: 16
d_gene: -
CDR3aa: CASSIGVWAPNYGYTF
CDR3nt: TGTGCCAGTAGTATAGGAGTCTGGGCACCTAACTATGGCTACACCTTC

abundance: -
v_gene: TRBV6-2/TRBV6-3
j_gene: TRBJ2-5
len: 15
d_gene: TRBD2
CDR3aa: CASSGSTSGQETQYF
CDR3nt: TGTGCCAGCAGTGGCTCGACTAGCGGTCAAGAGACCCAGTACTTC

abundance: -
v_gene: TRBV4-2
j_gene: TRBJ1-4
len: 13
d_gene: -
CDR3aa: CASSPEPRGKLFF
CDR3nt: TGTGCCAGCAGCCCCGAACCCCGGGGAAAACTGTTTTTT

abundance: -
v_gene: TRBV19
j_gene: TRBJ1-6
len: 15
d_gene: -
CDR3aa: CASSIVNGVNSPLHF
CDR3nt: TGTGCCAGTAGTATAGTTAACGGAGTGAATTCACCCCTCCACTTT

abundance: -
v_gene: TRBV25-1
j_gene: TRBJ2-7
len: 15
d_gene: TRBD1
CDR3aa: CASSESRTGGYEQYF
CDR3nt: TGTGCCAGCAGTGAATCTCGGACAGGGGGCTACGAGCAGTACTTC

abundance: -
v_gene: TRBV7-2
j_gene: TRBJ2-7
len: 16
d_gene: -
CDR3aa: CASSFYFRGASYEQYF
CDR3nt: TGTGCCAGCAGCTTCTATTTTAGGGGCGCCTCCTACGAGCAGTACTTC

abundance: -
v_gene: TRBV28
j_gene: TRBJ1-6
len: 14
d_gene: -
CDR3aa: CASSPLQLYSPLHF
CDR3nt: TGTGCCAGCAGTCCCCTCCAACTGTATTCACCCCTCCACTTT

abundance: -
v_gene: TRBV9
j_gene: TRBJ1-2
len: 13
d_gene: TRBD1
CDR3aa: CASSVGSGGGYTF
CDR3nt: TGTGCCAGCAGCGTAGGATCAGGGGGAGGCTACACCTTC

abundance: -
v_gene: TRBV15
j_gene: TRBJ2-5
len: 13
d_gene: -
CDR3aa: CATSARRGETQYF
CDR3nt: TGTGCCACCAGCGCCCGACGGGGAGAGACCCAGTACTTC

abundance: -
v_gene: TRBV6-4
j_gene: TRBJ2-1
len: 14
d_gene: TRBD2
CDR3aa: CASFSSGVKNEQFF
CDR3nt: TGTGCCAGCTTTTCTAGCGGGGTCAAGAATGAGCAGTTCTTC

abundance: -
v_gene: TRBV4-2
j_gene: TRBJ2-1
len: 17
d_gene: -
CDR3aa: CASSQVLTTRGVDEQFF
CDR3nt: TGTGCCAGCAGCCAAGTCCTCACGACTAGAGGCGTCGATGAGCAGTTCTTC